The TCR beta chain under discussion was sequenced for a study of blood T cell repertoires in COVID-19. In the study overall: Nucleic acid was either cDNA or gDNA, and it came from T cells, B-cell-depleted T cells, or PBMCs.

The CDR3 is made up of 13 amino acids. Between the trimmed V and J ends, which lost 8 bases and 2 bases, there was a span of 10 bases. Germline V lookup: CDR1 KGHSH, CDR2 LQKENI. Using immunoSEQ multiplex PCR, the repertoire was profiled, and TCRdb retains in-frame clones only, with some absent. The data hold approximately 99,000 clones, with roughly 89% observed a single time. Sequenced input: peripheral blood. V usage is TRBV18 and J usage is TRBJ1-5; D may be TRBD1 (6 bases). The clonotype was recovered from a man aged 70-80 years with active or convalescent COVID-19. The CDR3 coding sequence is TGTGCCAGCAAAGCAGGGGGCAATCAGCCCCAGCATTTT. Its protein product is CASKAGGNQPQHF.